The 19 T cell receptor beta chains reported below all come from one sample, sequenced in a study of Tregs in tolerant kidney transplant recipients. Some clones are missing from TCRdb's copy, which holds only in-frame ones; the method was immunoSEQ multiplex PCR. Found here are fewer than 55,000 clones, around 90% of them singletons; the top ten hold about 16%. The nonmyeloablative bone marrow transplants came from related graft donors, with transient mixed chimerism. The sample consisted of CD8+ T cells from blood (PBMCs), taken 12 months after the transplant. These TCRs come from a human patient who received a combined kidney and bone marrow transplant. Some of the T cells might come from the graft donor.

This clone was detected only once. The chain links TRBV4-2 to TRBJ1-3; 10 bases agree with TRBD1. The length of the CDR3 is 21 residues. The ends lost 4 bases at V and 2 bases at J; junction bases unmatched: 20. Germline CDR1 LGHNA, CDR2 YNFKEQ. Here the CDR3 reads CASSLKGIVWDRGAPGNTIYF. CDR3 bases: TGTGCCAGCAGCCTAAAGGGAATTGTATGGGACAGGGGTGCCCCTGGAAACACCATATATTTT.

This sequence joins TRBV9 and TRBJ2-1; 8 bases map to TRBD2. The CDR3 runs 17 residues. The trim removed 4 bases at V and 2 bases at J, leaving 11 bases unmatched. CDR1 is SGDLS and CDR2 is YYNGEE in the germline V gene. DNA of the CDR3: TGTGCCAGCAGCTTATCCCTTTCGGGAGGGCCCTACAATGAGCAGTTCTTC. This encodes CASSLSLSGGPYNEQFF.

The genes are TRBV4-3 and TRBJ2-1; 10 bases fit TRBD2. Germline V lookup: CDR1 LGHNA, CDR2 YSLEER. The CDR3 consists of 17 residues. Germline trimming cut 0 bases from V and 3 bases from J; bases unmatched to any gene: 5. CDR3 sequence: CASSQDLLAGVYNEQFF. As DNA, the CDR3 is TGCGCCAGCAGCCAAGATCTCCTAGCGGGAGTCTACAATGAGCAGTTCTTC.

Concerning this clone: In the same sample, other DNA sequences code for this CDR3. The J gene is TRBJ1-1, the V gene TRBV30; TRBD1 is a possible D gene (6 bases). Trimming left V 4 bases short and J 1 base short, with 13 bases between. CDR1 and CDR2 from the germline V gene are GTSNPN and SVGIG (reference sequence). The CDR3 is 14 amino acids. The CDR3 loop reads CAWNSRDTNTEAFF. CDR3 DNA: TGTGCCTGGAATTCGAGGGACACGAACACTGAAGCTTTCTTT.

The CDR3, as DNA: TGTGCCAGCACCTCACCGGAGGTGAACACTGAAGCTTTCTTT. Translation: CASTSPEVNTEAFF. The genes are TRBV7-9 and TRBJ1-1; the D is unclear. The CDR3 loop spans 14 amino acids. Trimming took off 7 bases at V and 0 bases at J, with 12 bases between the two ends. The germline gives CDR1 SEHNR, CDR2 FQNEAQ (reference sequence). Drawing the rest from reference TRBV7-9 and TRBJ1-1, the complete variable domain is DTGVSQNPRHKITKRGQNVTFRCDPISEHNRLYWYRQTLGQGPEFLTYFQNEAQLEKSRLLSDRFSAERPKGSFSTLEIQRTEQGDSAMYLCASTSPEVNTEAFFGQGTRLTVV.

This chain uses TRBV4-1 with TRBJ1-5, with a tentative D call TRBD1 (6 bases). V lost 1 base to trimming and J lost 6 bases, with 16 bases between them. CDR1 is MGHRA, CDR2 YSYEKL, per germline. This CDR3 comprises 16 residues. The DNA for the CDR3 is TGCGCCAGCAGCCAAGGACCAGGGGAAGGGGTTCAGCCCCAGCATTTT. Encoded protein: CASSQGPGEGVQPQHF.

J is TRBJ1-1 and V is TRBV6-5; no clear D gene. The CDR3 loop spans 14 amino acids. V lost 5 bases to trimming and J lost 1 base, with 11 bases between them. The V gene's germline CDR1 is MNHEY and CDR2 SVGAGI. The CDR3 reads CASSTGGENTEAFF. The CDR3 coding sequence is TGTGCCAGCAGTACCGGCGGGGAGAACACTGAAGCTTTCTTT.

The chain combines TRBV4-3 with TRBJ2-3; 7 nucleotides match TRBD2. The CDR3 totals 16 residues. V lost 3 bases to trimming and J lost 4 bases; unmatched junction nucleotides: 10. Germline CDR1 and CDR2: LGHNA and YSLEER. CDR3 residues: CASSHAQGLVPDTQYF. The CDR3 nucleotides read TGCGCCAGCAGCCACGCCCAAGGACTAGTCCCAGATACGCAGTATTTT.

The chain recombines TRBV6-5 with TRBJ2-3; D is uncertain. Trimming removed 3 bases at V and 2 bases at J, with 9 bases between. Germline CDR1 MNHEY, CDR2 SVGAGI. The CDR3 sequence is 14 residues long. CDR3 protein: CASSYGQTTDTQYF. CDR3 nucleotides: TGTGCCAGCAGTTATGGGCAGACCACAGATACGCAGTATTTT.

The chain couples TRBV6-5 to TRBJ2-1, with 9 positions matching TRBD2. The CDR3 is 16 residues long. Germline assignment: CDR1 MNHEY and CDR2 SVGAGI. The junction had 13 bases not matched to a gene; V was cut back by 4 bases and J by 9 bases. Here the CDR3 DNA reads TGTGCCAGCAGTTCCCCCGGGGCGGGAGGGCCCGGTGAGCAGTTCTTC. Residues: CASSSPGAGGPGEQFF.

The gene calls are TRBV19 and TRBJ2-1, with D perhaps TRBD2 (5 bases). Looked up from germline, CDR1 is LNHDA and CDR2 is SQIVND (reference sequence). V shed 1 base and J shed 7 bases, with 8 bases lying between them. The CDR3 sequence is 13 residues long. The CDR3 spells CASSIVGENEQFF. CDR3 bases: TGTGCCAGTAGTATAGTTGGGGAGAATGAGCAGTTCTTC.

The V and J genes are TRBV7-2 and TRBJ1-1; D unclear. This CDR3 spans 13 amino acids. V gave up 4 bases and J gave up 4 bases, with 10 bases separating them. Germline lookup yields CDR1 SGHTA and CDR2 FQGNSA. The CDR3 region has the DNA TGTGCCAGCAGCTCGGAGAGTGGCACTGAAGCTTTCTTT. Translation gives CASSSESGTEAFF.

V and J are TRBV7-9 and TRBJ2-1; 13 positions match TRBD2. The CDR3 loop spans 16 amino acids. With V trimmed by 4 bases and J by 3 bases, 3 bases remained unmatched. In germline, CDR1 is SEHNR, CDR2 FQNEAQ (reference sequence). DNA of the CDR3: TGTGCCAGCAGCTCCGGACTAGCGGGAGACTACAATGAGCAGTTCTTC. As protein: CASSSGLAGDYNEQFF.

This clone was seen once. The CDR3, as DNA: TGCAGCGTTGAAGACCGGGACAGGCTGGCCACTGAAGCTTTCTTT. Protein product: CSVEDRDRLATEAFF. The chain uses TRBV29-1 and TRBJ1-1, with 8 bases lining up with TRBD1. V was clipped by 0 bases and J by 4 bases; unmatched bases: 7. This CDR3 spans 15 amino acids. Per the germline V gene, CDR1 is SQVTM and CDR2 is ANQGSEA.

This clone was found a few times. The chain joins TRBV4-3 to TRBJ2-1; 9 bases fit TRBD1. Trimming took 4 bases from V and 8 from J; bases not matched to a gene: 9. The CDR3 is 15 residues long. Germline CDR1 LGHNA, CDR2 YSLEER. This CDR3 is CASSPGQGPLYEQFF. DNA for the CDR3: TGCGCCAGCAGCCCGGGACAGGGCCCCCTCTATGAGCAGTTCTTC.

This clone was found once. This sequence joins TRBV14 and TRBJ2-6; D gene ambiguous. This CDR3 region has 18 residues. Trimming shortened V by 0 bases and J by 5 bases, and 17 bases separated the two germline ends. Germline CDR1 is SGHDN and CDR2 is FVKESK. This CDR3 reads CASSQDLSTGSWANVLTF. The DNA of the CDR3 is TGTGCCAGCAGCCAAGATTTGTCAACCGGTAGCTGGGCCAACGTCCTGACTTTC.

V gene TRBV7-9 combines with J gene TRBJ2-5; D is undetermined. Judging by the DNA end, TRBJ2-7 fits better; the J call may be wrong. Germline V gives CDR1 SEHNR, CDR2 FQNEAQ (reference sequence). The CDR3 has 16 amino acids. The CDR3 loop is CASSLLARSPGYEQYF. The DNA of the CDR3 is TGTGCCAGCAGCTTATTGGCCCGGAGCCCCGGCTACGAGCAGTACTTC.

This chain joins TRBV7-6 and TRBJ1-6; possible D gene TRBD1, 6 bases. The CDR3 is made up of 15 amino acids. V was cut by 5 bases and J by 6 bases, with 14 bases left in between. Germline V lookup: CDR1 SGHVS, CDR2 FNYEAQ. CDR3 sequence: CASSQSLGGNSPLHF. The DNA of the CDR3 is TGTGCCAGCAGCCAGTCCCTAGGGGGTAATTCACCCCTCCACTTT.

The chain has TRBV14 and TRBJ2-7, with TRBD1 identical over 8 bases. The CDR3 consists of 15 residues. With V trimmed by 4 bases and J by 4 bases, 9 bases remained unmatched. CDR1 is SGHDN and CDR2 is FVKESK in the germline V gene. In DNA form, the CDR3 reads TGTGCCAGCAGCCTTGGACAGGGCCCCTTTTACGAGCAGTACTTC. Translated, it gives CASSLGQGPFYEQYF.